Listed here are 4 T cell receptor beta chains from one sample, sequenced in a study of T cell responses to AZD1222 COVID-19 vaccine. Produced via immunoSEQ multiplex PCR; TCRdb's table is partial and in-frame only. The data hold about 120,000 clones, with around 83% observed a single time. Material: peripheral blood, obtained 28 days after the second AZD1222 dose. The source is an adult who received the AZD1222 COVID-19 vaccine.

This clone came up once. V usage is TRBV5-5 and J usage is TRBJ2-7; TRBD1 agrees at 8 bases. This CDR3 has 12 residues. The V gene's germline CDR1 is SGHKS and CDR2 YYEKEE (reference sequence). V dropped 4 bases and J dropped 7; count of bases not matched to a gene: 4. The CDR3 loop reads CASSHRGWEQYF. DNA for the CDR3: TGTGCCAGCAGCCACAGGGGGTGGGAGCAGTACTTC. Combining the CDR3 with reference TRBV5-5 and TRBJ2-7 gives the whole variable domain DAGVTQSPTHLIKTRGQQVTLRCSPISGHKSVSWYQQVLGQGPQFIFQYYEKEERGRGNFPDRFSARQFPNYSSELNVNALLLGDSALYLCASSHRGWEQYFGPGTRLTVT.

This chain links TRBV18 with TRBJ2-1, with D perhaps TRBD2 (5 bases). Trimming cost V 2 bases and J 9 bases, with 8 bases left between them. In germline, CDR1 is KGHSH, CDR2 LQKENI. The CDR3 contains 12 residues. The CDR3 here is CASSPLGSEQFF. The CDR3 bases are TGTGCCAGCTCACCATTGGGGAGTGAGCAGTTCTTC.

This clone was seen just once. This sequence joins TRBV7-2 and TRBJ2-4; D possibly matches TRBD1 or TRBD2 (6 bases each). The CDR3 is 14 residues long. V lost 5 bases and J 9 bases, leaving 17 bases between the germline ends. Germline V gives CDR1 SGHTA, CDR2 FQGNSA. CDR3: CASSVGGPLSIQYF. CDR3 coding DNA: TGTGCCAGCAGCGTCGGGGGCCCCCTCTCCATTCAGTACTTC.

The J gene is TRBJ1-2, the V gene TRBV12-3 or TRBV12-4; D not resolved. The CDR3 has 13 residues. Deletions cut 1 base from V and 7 bases from J, with 10 bases between. CDR3 bases: TGTGCCAGCAGTTTAGGGCAGGTCCTTGGCTACACCTTC. Amino acid sequence: CASSLGQVLGYTF.